This T cell receptor (beta chain) was captured in a study of blood T cells in healthy people across ages. A word on this clonotype: The antigen is not known.

The length of the CDR3 is 15 residues. CDR1 and CDR2 from the germline V gene are SNHLY and FYNNEI. Trimming left V 2 bases short and J 0 bases short, with 10 bases between. Study results and caveats: Strongly correlated with naive T cell percentage was TCR beta diversity.

Primers used in a second PCR of roughly 6 to 12 cycles were a sample-barcoded 5' primer and a J-beta primer mix. Carrying 12 random nucleotides, a template-switch adaptor labeled each individual cDNA molecule. In TCRdb, the 5' RACE reads were re-called with MiXCR into one record per CDR3 protein. This sample has about 930,000 distinct CDR3 sequences, with roughly 28% found just once. These records were also assigned to another study, of T cells of mothers and their children. This second study says: Donation came from a few healthy Caucasian mothers together with their six children.

The sequence came from a woman aged 35 to 49 in good health. The genes are TRBV2 and TRBJ1-1; a weak D match, TRBD1 (5 bases). The sample was blood. CDR3 protein: CASSELGDVNTEAFF. The DNA of the CDR3 is TGTGCCAGCAGTGAATTAGGGGATGTGAACACTGAAGCTTTCTTT.